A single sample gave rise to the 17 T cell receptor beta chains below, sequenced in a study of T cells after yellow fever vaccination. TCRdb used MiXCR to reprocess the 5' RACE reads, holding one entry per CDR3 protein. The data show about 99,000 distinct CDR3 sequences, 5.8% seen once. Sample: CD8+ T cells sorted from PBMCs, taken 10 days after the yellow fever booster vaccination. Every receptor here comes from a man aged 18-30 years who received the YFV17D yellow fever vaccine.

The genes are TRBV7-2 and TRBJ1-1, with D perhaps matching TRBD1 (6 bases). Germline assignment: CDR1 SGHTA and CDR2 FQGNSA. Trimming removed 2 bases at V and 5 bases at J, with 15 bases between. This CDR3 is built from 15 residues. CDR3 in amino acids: CASSLSVRGTTEAFF. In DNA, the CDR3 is TGTGCCAGCAGCTTAAGCGTGAGGGGGACGACTGAAGCTTTCTTT. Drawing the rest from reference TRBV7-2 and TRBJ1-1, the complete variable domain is GAGVSQSPSNKVTEKGKDVELRCDPISGHTALYWYRQSLGQGLEFLIYFQGNSAPDKSGLPSDRFSAERTGGSVSTLTIQRTQQEDSAVYLCASSLSVRGTTEAFFGQGTRLTVV.

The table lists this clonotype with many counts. CDR3 nucleotide sequence: TGTGCCAGCAGTTACGGTGGCAATCAGCCCCAGCATTTT. Protein sequence: CASSYGGNQPQHF. The V gene is TRBV6-5, the J gene TRBJ1-5; no firm D call. Trimming stripped 2 bases from V and 2 bases from J, with 4 bases between. CDR1 is MNHEY and CDR2 is SVGAGI in the germline V gene. This CDR3 spans 13 amino acids.

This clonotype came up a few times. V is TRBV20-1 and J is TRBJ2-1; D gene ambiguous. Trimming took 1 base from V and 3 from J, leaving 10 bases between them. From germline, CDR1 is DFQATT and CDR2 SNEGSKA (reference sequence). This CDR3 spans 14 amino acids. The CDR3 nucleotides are TGCAGTGCTAGAGGATCTGATAACTACAATGAGCAGTTCTTC. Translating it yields CSARGSDNYNEQFF.

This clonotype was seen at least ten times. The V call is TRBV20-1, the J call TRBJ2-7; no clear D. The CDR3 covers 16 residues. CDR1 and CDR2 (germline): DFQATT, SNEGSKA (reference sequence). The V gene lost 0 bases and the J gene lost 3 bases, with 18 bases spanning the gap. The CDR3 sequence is CSARDDLEGKGYEQYF. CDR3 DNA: TGCAGTGCTAGAGATGATTTGGAAGGGAAGGGCTACGAGCAGTACTTC.

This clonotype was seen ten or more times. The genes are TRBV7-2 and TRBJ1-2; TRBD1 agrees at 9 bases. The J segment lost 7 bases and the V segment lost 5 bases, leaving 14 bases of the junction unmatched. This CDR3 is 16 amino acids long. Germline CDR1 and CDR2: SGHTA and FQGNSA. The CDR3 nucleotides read TGTGCCAGCAGCCTGGTGGTGGGACAGGGTTCCTCTGGCTACACCTTC. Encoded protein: CASSLVVGQGSSGYTF.

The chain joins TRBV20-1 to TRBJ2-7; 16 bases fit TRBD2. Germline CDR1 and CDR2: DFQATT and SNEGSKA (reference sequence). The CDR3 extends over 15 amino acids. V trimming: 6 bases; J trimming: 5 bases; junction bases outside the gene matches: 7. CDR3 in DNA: TGCAGTGCCCTGGGACTAGCGGGGGGGCAGCACGAGCAGTACTTC. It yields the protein CSALGLAGGQHEQYF.

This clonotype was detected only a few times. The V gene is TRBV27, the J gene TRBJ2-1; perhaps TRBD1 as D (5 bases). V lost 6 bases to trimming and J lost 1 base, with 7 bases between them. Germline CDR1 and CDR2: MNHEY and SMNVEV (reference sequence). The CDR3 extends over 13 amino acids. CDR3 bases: TGTGCCAGCAGCCAGGGTTCCTACAATGAGCAGTTCTTC. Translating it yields CASSQGSYNEQFF.

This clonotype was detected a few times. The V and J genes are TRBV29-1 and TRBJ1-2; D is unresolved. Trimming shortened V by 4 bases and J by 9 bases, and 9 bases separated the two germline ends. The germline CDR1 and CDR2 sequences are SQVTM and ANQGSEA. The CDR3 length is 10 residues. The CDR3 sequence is CSVADFSYTF. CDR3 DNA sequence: TGCAGCGTTGCCGACTTTAGCTACACCTTC.

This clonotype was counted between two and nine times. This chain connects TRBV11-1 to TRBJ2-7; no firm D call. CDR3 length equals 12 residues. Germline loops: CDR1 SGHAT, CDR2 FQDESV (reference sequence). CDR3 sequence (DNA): TGTGCAGAACCCGACATGACCTACGAGCAGTACGTC. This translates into CAEPDMTYEQYV.

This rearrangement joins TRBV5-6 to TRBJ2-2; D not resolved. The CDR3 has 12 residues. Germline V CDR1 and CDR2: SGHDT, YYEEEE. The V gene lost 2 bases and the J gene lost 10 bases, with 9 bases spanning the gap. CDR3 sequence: CASSFGVKELFF. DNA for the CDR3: TGTGCCAGCAGCTTTGGGGTAAAGGAGCTGTTTTTT. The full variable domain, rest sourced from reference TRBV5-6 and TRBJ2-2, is DAGVTQSPTHLIKTRGQQVTLRCSPKSGHDTVSWYQQALGQGPQFIFQYYEEEERQRGNFPDRFSGHQFPNYSSELNVNALLLGDSALYLCASSFGVKELFFGEGSRLTVL.

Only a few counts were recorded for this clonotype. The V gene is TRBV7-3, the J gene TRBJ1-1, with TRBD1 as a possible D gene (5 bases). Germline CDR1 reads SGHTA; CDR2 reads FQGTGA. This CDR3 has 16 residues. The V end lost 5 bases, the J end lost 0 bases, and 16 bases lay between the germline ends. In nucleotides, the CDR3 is TGTGCCAGCAGCCCCTATGTTCGGGGGGTGAACACTGAAGCTTTCTTT. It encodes CASSPYVRGVNTEAFF.

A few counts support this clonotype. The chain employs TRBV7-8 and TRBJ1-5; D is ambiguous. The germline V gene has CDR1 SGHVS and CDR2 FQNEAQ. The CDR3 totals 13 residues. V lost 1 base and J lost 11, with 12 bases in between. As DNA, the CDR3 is TGTGCCAGCAGCTTAGGGGAGGTCGGAGCCCAGCATTTT. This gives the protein CASSLGEVGAQHF.

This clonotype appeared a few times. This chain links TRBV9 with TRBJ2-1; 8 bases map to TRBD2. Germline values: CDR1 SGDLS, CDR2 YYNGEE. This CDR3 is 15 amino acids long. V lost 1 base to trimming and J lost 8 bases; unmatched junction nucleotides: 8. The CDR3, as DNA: TGTGCCAGCAGCGTAAGTAGCGGGGTCCTGGATGAGCAGTTCTTC. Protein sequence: CASSVSSGVLDEQFF.

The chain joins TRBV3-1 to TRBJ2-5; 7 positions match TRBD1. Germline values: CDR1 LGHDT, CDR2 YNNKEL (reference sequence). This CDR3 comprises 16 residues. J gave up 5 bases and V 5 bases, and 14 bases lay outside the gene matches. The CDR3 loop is CASSGDSVEAWETQYF. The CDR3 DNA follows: TGTGCCAGCAGCGGGGACAGCGTTGAAGCGTGGGAGACCCAGTACTTC.

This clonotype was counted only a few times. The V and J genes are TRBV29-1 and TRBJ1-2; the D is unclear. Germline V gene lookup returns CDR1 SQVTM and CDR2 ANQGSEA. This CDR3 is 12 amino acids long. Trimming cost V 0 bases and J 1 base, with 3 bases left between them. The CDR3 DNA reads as TGCAGCGTTGAAGATAATAACTATGGCTACACCTTC. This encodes CSVEDNNYGYTF.

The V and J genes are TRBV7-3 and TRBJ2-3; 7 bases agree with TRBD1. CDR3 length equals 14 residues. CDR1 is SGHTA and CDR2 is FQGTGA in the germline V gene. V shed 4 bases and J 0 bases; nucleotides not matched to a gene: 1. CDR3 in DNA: TGTGCCAGCAGCTCGACAGGGAGCACAGATACGCAGTATTTT. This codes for CASSSTGSTDTQYF. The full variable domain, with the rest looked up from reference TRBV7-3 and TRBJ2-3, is GAGVSQTPSNKVTEKGKYVELRCDPISGHTALYWYRQSLGQGPEFLIYFQGTGAADDSGLPNDRFFAVRPEGSVSTLKIQRTERGDSAVYLCASSSTGSTDTQYFGPGTRLTVL.

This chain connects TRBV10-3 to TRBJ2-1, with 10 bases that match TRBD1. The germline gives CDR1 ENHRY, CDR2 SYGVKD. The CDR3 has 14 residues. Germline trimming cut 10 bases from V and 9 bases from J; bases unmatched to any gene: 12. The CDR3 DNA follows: TGTGCCAGCACCGGGACAGGGGCTTCCGGTGAGCAGTTCTTC. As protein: CASTGTGASGEQFF.